The 28 T cell receptor beta chains reported below all come from one sample, sequenced in a study of blood T cell repertoires in COVID-19. Assay used: immunoSEQ multiplex PCR; TCRdb lists only in-frame clones, some missing. The sample includes approximately 350,000 clones, around 86% of them seen just once. The specimen sequenced was PBMCs or T cells enriched from blood (not recorded which). These TCRs come from a woman between 45 and 65 years old who had recovered from COVID-19.

V usage is TRBV4-1 and J usage is TRBJ1-1, with 9 positions matching TRBD1. CDR1 is MGHRA, CDR2 YSYEKL, per germline. V was clipped by 2 bases and J by 4 bases; unmatched bases: 14. CDR3 length: 18 amino acids. CDR3 residues: CASSQTRDRADVGTEAFF. Written as DNA, the CDR3 is TGCGCCAGCAGCCAAACACGGGACAGGGCGGACGTGGGCACTGAAGCTTTCTTT.

V gene TRBV7-8 combines with J gene TRBJ1-2; TRBD1 matches 9 bases. The CDR3 spans 15 residues. The J segment lost 5 bases and the V segment lost 0 bases, leaving 4 bases of the junction unmatched. Germline V gene lookup returns CDR1 SGHVS and CDR2 FQNEAQ. For the CDR3, the DNA is TGTGCCAGCAGCTTAGCGGTAGGACAGGGGTATGGCTACACCTTC. The encoded protein is CASSLAVGQGYGYTF.

The chain couples TRBV3-1 (or the pseudogene TRBV3-2) to TRBJ2-5; 7 positions agree with TRBD1. With 5 bases clipped from V and 1 base from J, the junction kept 13 bases outside the gene matches. In germline, CDR1 is LGHDT, CDR2 YNNKEL (reference sequence). The CDR3 has 17 residues. The CDR3 is CASSNRQGSWGQETQYF. CDR3 nucleotide sequence: TGTGCCAGCAGCAACCGACAGGGATCTTGGGGCCAAGAGACCCAGTACTTC.

The chain has TRBV27 and TRBJ1-1, with D unresolved. This CDR3 has 14 amino acids. Germline V gene lookup returns CDR1 MNHEY and CDR2 SMNVEV (reference sequence). Deletions cut 2 bases from V and 0 bases from J, with 7 bases between. CDR3 DNA: TGTGCCAGCAGTTTAGAGGGTTTGAACACTGAAGCTTTCTTT. Translating it yields CASSLEGLNTEAFF.

The chain uses TRBV9 and TRBJ2-1, with a tentative D call TRBD2 (5 bases). Looked up from germline, CDR1 is SGDLS and CDR2 is YYNGEE. This CDR3 is 14 amino acids long. Trimming cost V 0 bases and J 7 bases, with 11 bases left between them. CDR3 bases: TGTGCCAGCAGCGTAGATCTTCGAGGGAATGAGCAGTTCTTC. The encoded protein is CASSVDLRGNEQFF.

CDR3 protein: CASNDRTGKGVSPLHF. The CDR3 region has the DNA TGCGCCAGTAATGATCGGACAGGGAAGGGGGTTTCACCCCTCCACTTT. V gene TRBV10-1 combines with J gene TRBJ1-6; 8 bases map to TRBD1. The CDR3 sequence is 16 residues long. V trimming: 9 bases; J trimming: 9 bases; junction bases outside the gene matches: 16. From germline, CDR1 is WNHNN and CDR2 SYGVQD (reference sequence).

The V call is TRBV7-3, the J call TRBJ2-2; 8 bases map to TRBD2. Per germline, CDR1 SGHTA and CDR2 FQGTGA. The CDR3 length is 16 residues. V lost 3 bases and J lost 7; bases outside the gene matches: 10. CDR3 protein: CASSFLDGGAGGELFF. CDR3 bases: TGTGCCAGCAGCTTCCTCGACGGGGGGGCCGGCGGGGAGCTGTTTTTT.

The J gene is TRBJ1-5, the V gene TRBV4-1; D remains ambiguous. Trimming removed 0 bases from V and 2 bases from J, with 14 bases in between. The germline V gene has CDR1 MGHRA and CDR2 YSYEKL. The CDR3 is made up of 17 amino acids. The CDR3 DNA reads TGCGCCAGCAGCCAAGATTTTGAGGGATGGGGCAATCAGCCCCAGCATTTT. Residues: CASSQDFEGWGNQPQHF.

The V gene is TRBV11-2, the J gene TRBJ1-1; D gene uncertain. V was cut by 3 bases and J by 6 bases, with 8 bases left in between. The germline CDR1 and CDR2 sequences are SGHAT and FQNNGV. The CDR3 consists of 12 residues. This chain's CDR3 is CASSFASAEAFF. In DNA, the CDR3 is TGTGCCAGCAGCTTCGCGAGCGCTGAAGCTTTCTTT. Filled out from reference TRBV11-2 and TRBJ1-1, the complete variable domain reads EAGVAQSPRYKIIEKRQSVAFWCNPISGHATLYWYQQILGQGPKLLIQFQNNGVVDDSQLPKDRFSAERLKGVDSTLKIQPAKLEDSAVYLCASSFASAEAFFGQGTRLTVV.

The V and J genes are TRBV19 and TRBJ1-3; TRBD1 aligns across 7 bases. This CDR3 spans 15 amino acids. CDR1 and CDR2 (germline): LNHDA, SQIVND (reference sequence). J lost 4 bases, V lost 3 bases, and 6 bases had no gene match. The CDR3 nucleotides are TGTGCCAGTAGTATGGCAGGGGGTATCGGAAACACCATATATTTT. Translation gives CASSMAGGIGNTIYF.

The chain links TRBV6-5 to TRBJ1-6, with D perhaps TRBD1 (5 bases). The CDR3 runs 13 residues. From germline, CDR1 is MNHEY and CDR2 SVGAGI. V shed 7 bases and J shed 7 bases, with 11 bases lying between them. The DNA of the CDR3 is TGTGCCAGCACGGGGGGGAGCAATTCACCCCTCCACTTT. It translates to CASTGGSNSPLHF.

This CDR3 reads CASSFLSAQYF. The CDR3 DNA follows: TGTGCCAGCAGTTTCTTGAGCGCCCAGTACTTC. The chain is built from TRBV12-3 or TRBV12-4 and TRBJ2-5; no clear D gene. With 3 bases removed from V and 9 bases from J, the gap between germline ends came to 8 bases. This CDR3 contains 11 residues.

The rearrangement uses TRBV6-2 or TRBV6-3 and TRBJ1-2; D not resolved. The germline gives CDR1 MNHEY, CDR2 SVGEGT. V shed 0 bases and J shed 5 bases, with 4 bases lying between them. The CDR3 has 12 amino acids. CDR3 amino acids: CASSYSSYGYTF. The CDR3 DNA reads as TGTGCCAGCAGTTACTCGAGTTATGGCTACACCTTC.

This clone was seen a few times. This chain joins TRBV25-1 and TRBJ2-1, with no clear D. The V gene lost 3 bases and the J gene lost 6 bases, with 3 bases spanning the gap. Germline CDR1 and CDR2: MGHDK and SYGVNS. The CDR3 consists of 11 residues. CDR3 amino acids: CASSDLNEQFF. CDR3 DNA: TGTGCCAGCAGTGATCTCAATGAGCAGTTCTTC.

The chain couples TRBV4-1 to TRBJ2-3; no clear D. CDR1 and CDR2 (germline): MGHRA, YSYEKL. Trimming removed 3 bases at V and 0 bases at J, with 4 bases between. The CDR3 sequence is 13 residues long. The CDR3 region has the DNA TGCGCCAGCAGCCACGTAAGCACAGATACGCAGTATTTT. Its protein product is CASSHVSTDTQYF.

This chain uses TRBV6-5 with TRBJ1-6, with TRBD1 identical over 8 bases. This CDR3 has 16 amino acids. Germline-derived CDR1 and CDR2 are MNHEY and SVGAGI. J was trimmed by 10 bases and V by 0 bases; bases with no gene match: 8. The CDR3 loop is CASSYSSDRVGSPLHF. The CDR3 DNA sequence: TGTGCCAGCAGTTACTCTTCGGACAGGGTCGGCTCACCCCTCCACTTT.

The rearrangement joins TRBV6-6 to TRBJ1-2, with a tentative D call TRBD1 (6 bases). The CDR3 length is 13 residues. V lost 10 bases, J lost 4 bases, and 16 bases lay in between. The germline V gene has CDR1 MNHNY and CDR2 SVGAGI (reference sequence). The CDR3 coding sequence is TGTGCCATCAAACCGGGACACTTCTATGGCTACACCTTC. This gives the protein CAIKPGHFYGYTF.

The V gene is TRBV10-1, the J gene TRBJ1-2; TRBD1 matches 9 bases. Losses at the gene ends were 2 bases for V and 4 bases for J; bases not matched to a gene: 8. The CDR3 length is 16 residues. CDR1 is WNHNN and CDR2 is SYGVQD in the germline V gene (reference sequence). CDR3 region: CASSEEQGALIYGYTF. The CDR3 nucleotides read TGCGCCAGCAGTGAGGAACAGGGGGCGCTGATCTATGGCTACACCTTC.

This chain joins TRBV5-1 and TRBJ2-1; a weak D match, TRBD2 (6 bases). CDR3 length equals 17 residues. V gave up 4 bases and J gave up 2 bases, with 19 bases separating them. Per germline, CDR1 SGHRS and CDR2 YFSETQ. Here the CDR3 reads CASSPPGTFGTYNEQFF. The CDR3 nucleotides are TGCGCCAGCAGCCCCCCGGGGACTTTTGGGACCTACAATGAGCAGTTCTTC. Drawing the rest from reference TRBV5-1 and TRBJ2-1, the complete variable domain is KAGVTQTPRYLIKTRGQQVTLSCSPISGHRSVSWYQQTPGQGLQFLFEYFSETQRNKGNFPGRFSGRQFSNSRSEMNVSTLELGDSALYLCASSPPGTFGTYNEQFFGPGTRLTVL.

V gene TRBV21-1 combines with J gene TRBJ1-6; the tabulated D call, TRBD1, remains unverified against the DNA. TRBV21-1 is described as a pseudogene. CDR3 length: 14 residues. Here the CDR3 DNA reads TGTGCCAGCAGCCACACAGGGTACGGTTCACCCCTCCACTTT. Protein: CASSHTGYGSPLHF.

This chain links TRBV18 with TRBJ1-4, with D maybe TRBD1 (6 bases). The CDR3 has 16 amino acids. V lost 1 base and J 1 base, leaving 10 bases between the germline ends. In germline, CDR1 is KGHSH, CDR2 LQKENI. The CDR3 is CASSPRATGTNEKLFF. Here the CDR3 DNA reads TGTGCCAGCTCACCACGGGCGACAGGAACTAATGAAAAACTGTTTTTT.

V usage is TRBV18 and J usage is TRBJ2-7, with a tentative D call TRBD2 (5 bases). Trimming left V 3 bases short and J 5 bases short, with 26 bases between. The germline CDR1 and CDR2 sequences are KGHSH and LQKENI. There are 18 residues in the CDR3. The chain's CDR3 is CASSPLPLAEGVWNEQYF. CDR3 DNA sequence: TGTGCCAGCTCACCTTTACCCCTAGCTGAGGGAGTCTGGAACGAGCAGTACTTC. Looking up the rest from reference TRBV18 and TRBJ2-7 gives the full variable domain: NAGVMQNPRHLVRRRGQEARLRCSPMKGHSHVYWYRQLPEEGLKFMVYLQKENIIDESGMPKERFSAEFPKEGPSILRIQQVVRGDSAAYFCASSPLPLAEGVWNEQYFGPGTRLTVT.

V usage is TRBV7-6 and J usage is TRBJ2-2; maybe TRBD2 (5 bases). In germline, CDR1 is SGHVS, CDR2 FNYEAQ. This CDR3 has 16 residues. The V end was cut by 1 base, the J end by 1 base, with 10 bases between. The CDR3 DNA reads as TGTGCCAGCAGCTTAGTATCTAGCCAGAACACCGGGGAGCTGTTTTTT. It translates to CASSLVSSQNTGELFF. Full variable domain (rest looked up from reference TRBV7-6 and TRBJ2-2): GAGVSQSPRYKVTKRGQDVALRCDPISGHVSLYWYRQALGQGPEFLTYFNYEAQQDKSGLPNDRFSAERPEGSISTLTIQRTEQRDSAMYRCASSLVSSQNTGELFFGEGSRLTVL.

The chain employs TRBV10-3 and TRBJ2-2; TRBD1 matches 7 bases. The V and J ends lost 0 bases and 2 bases, in that order; junction bases with no gene match: 6. Germline CDR1 reads ENHRY; CDR2 reads SYGVKD. The CDR3 sequence is 17 residues long. In nucleotides, the CDR3 is TGTGCCATCAGTGAGTCTGGTTGGGACAGCAACACCGGGGAGCTGTTTTTT. Translation gives CAISESGWDSNTGELFF.

V is TRBV5-8 and J is TRBJ1-2, with D possibly being TRBD1 (6 bases). This CDR3 contains 19 residues. Trimming stripped 4 bases from V and 4 bases from J, with 29 bases between. Germline V CDR1 and CDR2: SGHTS, YDEGEE. The CDR3 region is CASSPEGYRVPPFGYGYTF. CDR3 nucleotides: TGTGCCAGCAGCCCTGAGGGATACAGGGTCCCACCCTTTGGCTATGGCTACACCTTC.

This chain's CDR3 is CASSLAAQETQYF. CDR3 sequence (DNA): TGTGCCAGCAGCTTGGCGGCACAAGAGACCCAGTACTTC. The gene calls are TRBV7-9 and TRBJ2-5, with unresolved D. Germline lookup yields CDR1 SEHNR and CDR2 FQNEAQ (reference sequence). The CDR3 spans 13 residues. The V and J ends lost 3 bases and 2 bases respectively, with 7 bases between them.

Here the CDR3 DNA reads TGTGCCACCAGCAGAGAAGGGACAGGGGGCCGCACGGAGACCCAGTACTTC. Its protein is CATSREGTGGRTETQYF. The chain has TRBV15 and TRBJ2-5, with TRBD1 matching 12 bases. The CDR3 covers 17 residues. V trimming: 0 bases; J trimming: 5 bases; junction bases outside the gene matches: 7. The germline V gene has CDR1 LNHNV and CDR2 YYDKDF (reference sequence).

This clone was found once. The rearrangement joins TRBV6-5 to TRBJ2-7; TRBD1 matches at 8 bases. The J segment lost 3 bases and the V segment lost 4 bases, leaving 8 bases of the junction unmatched. The CDR3 has 15 amino acids. From germline, CDR1 is MNHEY and CDR2 SVGAGI. CDR3 DNA: TGTGCCAGCAGTTTAGGACAGGGTAGAAACTACGAGCAGTACTTC. Its translation: CASSLGQGRNYEQYF.